This T cell receptor beta chain was sequenced in a study of blood T cell repertoires in COVID-19. The repertoire was sequenced with immunoSEQ multiplex PCR; TCRdb's copy has only in-frame clones and lacks some. The sample carries around 230,000 clones, approximately 84% recorded once. The V gene's germline CDR1 is LGHDT and CDR2 YNNKEL (reference sequence). V lost 4 bases to trimming and J lost 7 bases; unmatched junction nucleotides: 6. This CDR3 has 14 amino acids. The sequenced sample was peripheral blood. This receptor was obtained from a woman over 75 with acute or convalescent COVID-19. This chain connects TRBV3-1 (or the pseudogene TRBV3-2) to TRBJ1-5; 8 bases are shared with TRBD1. CDR3 nucleotides: TGTGCCAGCAGCCTGACAGGGGCTGAGCAGCCCCAGCATTTT. This translates into CASSLTGAEQPQHF.